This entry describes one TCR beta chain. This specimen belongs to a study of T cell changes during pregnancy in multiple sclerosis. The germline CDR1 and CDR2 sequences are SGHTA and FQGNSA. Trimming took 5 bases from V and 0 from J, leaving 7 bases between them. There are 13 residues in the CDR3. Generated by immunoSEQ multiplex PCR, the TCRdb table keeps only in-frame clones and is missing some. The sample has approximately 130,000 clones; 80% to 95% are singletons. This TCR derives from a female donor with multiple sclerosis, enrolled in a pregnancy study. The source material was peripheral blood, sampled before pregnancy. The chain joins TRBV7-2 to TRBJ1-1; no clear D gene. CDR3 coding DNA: TGTGCCAGCAGCGTTCACATGAACACTGAAGCTTTCTTT. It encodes CASSVHMNTEAFF.